The 16 T cell receptor beta chains below all came from one sample that was sequenced in a study of shared clonotypes between healthy human individuals. Repertoires were generated with immunoSEQ multiplex PCR, while TCRdb's copy carries only in-frame clones and drops some. Altogether 2 million to 2.5 million clones are present, about 92% being singletons, with the ten largest covering 0.39%. Sequenced sample: naive CD4+ T cells from PBMCs. Subset indicated: CD45RA+ positively selected. These receptors all come from a man between 18 and 29 years old in good health. Some clones in this sample may be carry-over from other donors' samples.

V is TRBV7-2 and J is TRBJ2-5; 8 bases fit TRBD2. With 5 bases clipped from V and 1 base from J, the junction kept 12 bases outside the gene matches. The V gene's germline CDR1 is SGHTA and CDR2 FQGNSA. This CDR3 has 17 residues. The CDR3 DNA sequence: TGTGCCAGCAGCCCCCGCCCTTGGCGGGAGGCCCAAGAGACCCAGTACTTC. Its translation: CASSPRPWREAQETQYF.

This clone was picked up one time. Other DNA sequences from this sample encode an identical CDR3 as well. The rearrangement links TRBV5-1 to TRBJ2-2; D is uncertain. Germline CDR1 reads SGHRS; CDR2 reads YFSETQ. V gave up 3 bases and J gave up 4 bases, with 13 bases separating them. This CDR3 is built from 15 residues. The CDR3 DNA reads TGCGCCAGCAGCTCCATCGCTGGAAGCACCGGGGAGCTGTTTTTT. Encoded protein: CASSSIAGSTGELFF.

The chain couples TRBV29-1 to TRBJ2-7; 9 bases align to TRBD2. Germline trimming cut 7 bases from V and 4 bases from J; bases unmatched to any gene: 11. Germline-derived CDR1 and CDR2 are SQVTM and ANQGSEA. This CDR3 has 14 amino acids. CDR3 loop: CSAAPGLAGYEQYF. The CDR3 DNA is TGCAGCGCTGCCCCGGGGCTAGCGGGATACGAGCAGTACTTC.

The chain carries TRBV2 and TRBJ1-1, with TRBD1 as a possible D gene (6 bases). V was cut by 5 bases and J by 5 bases, with 12 bases left in between. The CDR3 loop spans 13 amino acids. Germline-derived CDR1 and CDR2 are SNHLY and FYNNEI. The DNA of the CDR3 is TGTGCCAGCAGTACAGGGATGGGGACTGAAGCTTTCTTT. Protein sequence: CASSTGMGTEAFF.

The chain combines TRBV6-6 with TRBJ2-2; a possible D gene is TRBD2 (6 bases). V was trimmed by 6 bases and J by 0 bases, leaving 14 bases between them. Looked up from germline, CDR1 is MNHNY and CDR2 is SVGAGI (reference sequence). The CDR3 spans 16 residues. CDR3 in DNA: TGTGCCAGCAGACCCGGGCGGGGAGCGAACACCGGGGAGCTGTTTTTT. This translates into CASRPGRGANTGELFF.

This clone was detected only once. V is TRBV19 and J is TRBJ2-7; 10 bases fit TRBD2. V was clipped by 5 bases and J by 9 bases; unmatched bases: 13. Germline V gives CDR1 LNHDA, CDR2 SQIVND (reference sequence). This CDR3 region has 15 residues. CDR3 residues: CASSGYRTSGSGQYF. As DNA, the CDR3 is TGTGCCAGTAGTGGATACCGGACTAGCGGTTCTGGGCAGTACTTC.

A word on this clone: Additional DNA sequences in this sample encode the identical CDR3. The J gene is TRBJ1-1, the V gene TRBV5-6; no reliable D call. The germline V gene encodes CDR1 SGHDT and CDR2 YYEEEE. Trimming took 1 base from V and 5 from J, leaving 9 bases between them. This CDR3 comprises 13 residues. CDR3 protein: CASSLPLGTEAFF. CDR3 DNA sequence: TGTGCCAGCAGCTTGCCCCTGGGAACTGAAGCTTTCTTT.

The CDR3 DNA sequence: TGTGCCAGCAGCGTAGCTACTCGCGCTGACGAGCAGTACTTC. Translating gives CASSVATRADEQYF. The V call is TRBV9, the J call TRBJ2-7; D unclear. Per the germline V gene, CDR1 is SGDLS and CDR2 is YYNGEE. Trimming took 0 bases from V and 5 from J, leaving 12 bases between them. The CDR3 is made up of 14 amino acids.

This clone was seen only a few times. At the DNA level, this CDR3 is encoded by other sequences in the same sample as well. The chain carries TRBV11-3 and TRBJ2-2; D is unresolved. This CDR3 contains 14 residues. From germline, CDR1 is SGHNT and CDR2 YENEEA. V shed 1 base and J shed 0 bases, with 3 bases lying between them. The chain's CDR3 is CASSLGPNTGELFF. CDR3 sequence (DNA): TGTGCCAGCAGCTTAGGCCCGAACACCGGGGAGCTGTTTTTT.

CDR3 sequence reads: CASSSAGDLDTQYF. CDR3 sequence (DNA): TGTGCCAGCAGCTCCGCGGGAGATCTAGATACGCAGTATTTT. V and J are TRBV7-3 and TRBJ2-3; 7 positions match TRBD2. The CDR3 has 14 amino acids. Germline V gives CDR1 SGHTA, CDR2 FQGTGA. The ends lost 4 bases at V and 5 bases at J; junction bases unmatched: 6.

J is TRBJ2-1 and V is TRBV10-3; 7 bases align to TRBD2. CDR1 and CDR2 (germline): ENHRY, SYGVKD. This CDR3 spans 14 amino acids. The J segment lost 3 bases and the V segment lost 8 bases, leaving 7 bases of the junction unmatched. The CDR3 DNA reads as TGTGCCATCTCCTCGGGCGGGAGCTACAATGAGCAGTTCTTC. It translates to CAISSGGSYNEQFF.

The gene calls are TRBV29-1 and TRBJ1-1; 11 bases map to TRBD1. The CDR3 spans 16 residues. CDR1 and CDR2 from the germline V gene are SQVTM and ANQGSEA. After removal of 5 bases from V and 1 base from J, the junction contained 9 bases not matched to a gene. The chain's CDR3 is CSVQRTGGLENTEAFF. DNA of the CDR3: TGCAGCGTTCAACGGACAGGGGGCTTAGAGAACACTGAAGCTTTCTTT.

The chain links TRBV5-1 to TRBJ2-2, with D possibly being TRBD2 (5 bases). The length of the CDR3 is 16 residues. V gave up 4 bases and J gave up 4 bases, with 17 bases separating them. CDR1 is SGHRS and CDR2 is YFSETQ in the germline V gene. The CDR3 spells CASSPGLRSTTGELFF. The CDR3 region has the DNA TGCGCCAGCAGCCCCGGACTCCGCTCAACCACCGGGGAGCTGTTTTTT.

Comments on this clone: The same CDR3 arises from other DNA sequences in this sample as well. The chain has TRBV7-3 and TRBJ1-1; no definite D call. V was clipped by 4 bases and J by 1 base, with 7 bases between them. This CDR3 contains 13 residues. Germline V gene sequence: CDR1 SGHTA, CDR2 FQGTGA. CDR3 loop: CASSSQPNTEAFF. For the CDR3, the DNA is TGTGCCAGCAGCTCCCAACCGAACACTGAAGCTTTCTTT.

The chain links TRBV27 to TRBJ2-7, with D perhaps TRBD1 (6 bases). CDR3 length: 15 residues. Deletions cut 5 bases from V and 2 bases from J, with 16 bases between. CDR1 and CDR2 (germline): MNHEY, SMNVEV (reference sequence). The chain's CDR3 is CASSQNRDTPYEQYF. DNA of the CDR3: TGTGCCAGCAGTCAAAACCGGGACACCCCCTACGAGCAGTACTTC.

The CDR3 region is CASSPRVAGVGEQYF. The CDR3 DNA sequence: TGTGCCAGCAGCCCAAGGGTAGCGGGAGTAGGGGAGCAGTACTTC. This rearrangement joins TRBV5-5 to TRBJ2-7; 9 nucleotides line up with TRBD2. The V segment lost 4 bases and the J segment 7 bases; nucleotides outside the gene matches: 12. Germline CDR1 is SGHKS and CDR2 is YYEKEE (reference sequence). CDR3 length: 15 residues.